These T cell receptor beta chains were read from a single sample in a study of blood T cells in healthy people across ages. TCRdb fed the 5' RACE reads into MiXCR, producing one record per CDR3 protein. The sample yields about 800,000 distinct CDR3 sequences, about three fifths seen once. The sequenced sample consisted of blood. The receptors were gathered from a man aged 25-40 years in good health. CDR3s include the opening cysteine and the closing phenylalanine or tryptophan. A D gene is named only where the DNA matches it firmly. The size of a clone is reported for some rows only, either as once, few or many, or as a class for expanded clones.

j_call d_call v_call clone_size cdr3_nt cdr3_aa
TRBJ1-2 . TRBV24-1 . TGTGCCACCAGTAAGGGGAGATTCTATGGCTACACCTTC CATSKGRFYGYTF
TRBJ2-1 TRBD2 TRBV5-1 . TGCGCCAGCAGCCCGGGGGGGGCCTCCCTCGGGAATGAGCAGTTCTTC CASSPGGASLGNEQFF
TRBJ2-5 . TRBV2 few TGTGCCAGCAAGTTCCTGGAGACCCAGTACTTC CASKFLETQYF
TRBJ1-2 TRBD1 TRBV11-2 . TGTGCCAGCAGCCCCACCGGACAGGGAGGAAGAGTTGGCTACACCTTC CASSPTGQGGRVGYTF
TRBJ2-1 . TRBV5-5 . TGTGCCAGCAGCTTGTTAGTGATAGGTGAGCAGTTCTTC CASSLLVIGEQFF
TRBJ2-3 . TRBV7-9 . TGTGCCAGCAGCTTAGAGGGCCCTTTAGGGACAGATACGCAGTATTTT CASSLEGPLGTDTQYF
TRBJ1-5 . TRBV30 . TGTGCCTGGAGTCTGTCGGGGACCCGGGATCAGCCCCAGCATTTT CAWSLSGTRDQPQHF
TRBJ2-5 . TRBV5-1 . TGCGCCAGCAGCTTGGTCGAAACCCAAGAGACCCAGTACTTC CASSLVETQETQYF
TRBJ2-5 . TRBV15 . TGTGCCACCGGGGCCGGGACTTCAGGCCCGTTCGGGCAAGAGACCCAGTACTTC CATGAGTSGPFGQETQYF
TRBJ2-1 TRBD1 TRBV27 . TGTGCCAGCGCGTACGGGACAGCTTACAATGAGCAGTTCTTC CASAYGTAYNEQFF
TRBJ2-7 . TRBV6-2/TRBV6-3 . TGTGCCAGCAACCTCCCGGGACCTCCCTACGAGCAGTACTTC CASNLPGPPYEQYF
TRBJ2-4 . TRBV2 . TGTGCCAGCAGTGAGTGGGGATTAGCCAAAAACATTCAGTACTTC CASSEWGLAKNIQYF
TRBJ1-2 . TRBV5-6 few TGTGCCAGCAGCTTGGGGGAGGGAGGCTATGGCTACACCTTC CASSLGEGGYGYTF
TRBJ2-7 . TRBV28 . TGTGCCAGCAGTTTAGACATGAGAGCCTACGAGCAGTACTTC CASSLDMRAYEQYF
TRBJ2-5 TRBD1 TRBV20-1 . TGCAGTGCTAGAGGGACAGGGGCCTACGTGCAGTACTTC CSARGTGAYVQYF
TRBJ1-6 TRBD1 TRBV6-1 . TGTGCCAGCAGTGAAGTTGGGCAGGGGGAGACACCCCTCCACTTT CASSEVGQGETPLHF
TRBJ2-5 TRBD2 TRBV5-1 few TGCGCCAGCAGCTTGGGGACTAGCGGGGCGCTGGAAGAGACCCAGTACTTC CASSLGTSGALEETQYF
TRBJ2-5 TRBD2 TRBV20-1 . TGCAGTGCCGGGGTTAGCGGGGGCCCCGGGGAGACCCAGTACTTC CSAGVSGGPGETQYF
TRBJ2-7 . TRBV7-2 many TGTGCCAGCAGCCCACGGATTATCACATTGATGTCCCACGAGCAGTACTTC CASSPRIITLMSHEQYF
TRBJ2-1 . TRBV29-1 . TGCAGCGTTGATGAAGGATGGGGCAATGAGCAGTTCTTC CSVDEGWGNEQFF
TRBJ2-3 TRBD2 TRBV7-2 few TGTGCCAGCAGCCCACGAGCGGGGGCTAGCACAGATACGCAGTATTTT CASSPRAGASTDTQYF
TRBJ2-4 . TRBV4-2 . TGTGCCAGCAGCCAAGTGCACCTAGCTATGGCCAAAAACATTCAGTACTTC CASSQVHLAMAKNIQYF
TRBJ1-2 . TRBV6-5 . TGTGCCAGCAGTACCGGGACGGCTTATGGCTACACCTTC CASSTGTAYGYTF
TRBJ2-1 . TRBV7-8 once TGTGCCAGCAGCTTAGCGGGAACTACTACTGCTGAGCAGTTCTTC CASSLAGTTTAEQFF
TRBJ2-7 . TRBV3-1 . TGTGCCAGCAGCCAAGAAGGATCCTCAGCTTCCTACGAGCAGTACTTC CASSQEGSSASYEQYF
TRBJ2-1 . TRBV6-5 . TGTGCCAGCAGCCGAGACTTACTTCTCTACAATGAGCAGTTCTTC CASSRDLLLYNEQFF
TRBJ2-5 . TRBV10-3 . TGTGCCATCAGTGTTGGTCTACATCAAGAGACCCAGTACTTC CAISVGLHQETQYF
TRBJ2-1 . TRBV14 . TGTGCCAGCAGCCAAGCGGCCGGAAGGAATGAGCAGTTCTTC CASSQAAGRNEQFF
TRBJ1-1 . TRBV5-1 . TGCGCCAGCAGCTTGGATACCCAAGATGAAGCTTTCTTT CASSLDTQDEAFF
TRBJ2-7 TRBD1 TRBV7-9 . TGTGCCAGCAGCCGAGCCTCAGGGGGCGGCGAGCAGTACTTC CASSRASGGGEQYF
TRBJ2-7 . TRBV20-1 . TGCAGTGCTAGAGAGGGGGGAGGCTACAATGAGCAGTACTTC CSAREGGGYNEQYF
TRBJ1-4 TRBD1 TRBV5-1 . TGCGCCAGCAGTTTTCAGGGGGCGAGGGAAAAACTGTTTTTT CASSFQGAREKLFF
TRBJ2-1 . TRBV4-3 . TGCGCCAGCAGCCAAGATGGGGGAGGCGATGAGCAGTTCTTC CASSQDGGGDEQFF
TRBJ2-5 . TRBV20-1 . TGCAGTGCCATGGGGAGGACGAGGGTAGAGACCCAGTACTTC CSAMGRTRVETQYF
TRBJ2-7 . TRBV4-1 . TGCGCCAGCAGCCAAGAACCATTGTGGGAGCAGTACTTC CASSQEPLWEQYF
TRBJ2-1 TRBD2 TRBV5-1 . TGCGCCAGCAGCTTGGTAGCGGGGGTTCATGAGCAGTTCTTC CASSLVAGVHEQFF
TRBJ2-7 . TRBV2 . TGTGCCAGCATTGACACACCCTACGAGCAGTACTTC CASIDTPYEQYF
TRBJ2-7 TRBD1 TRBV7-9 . TGTGCCAGCAGCGCCTCCAGGGGGAGCTCCTACGAGCAGTACTTC CASSASRGSSYEQYF
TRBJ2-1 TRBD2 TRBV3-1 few TGTGCCAGCAGCCAAGGAGGAGGTCGAGCGGGGGGGGAGTTCTTC CASSQGGGRAGGEFF
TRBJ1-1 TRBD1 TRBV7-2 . TGTGCCAGCAGTCCCTCAGGGGGGGGCATGAACACTGAAGCTTTCTTT CASSPSGGGMNTEAFF
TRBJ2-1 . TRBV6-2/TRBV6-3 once TGTGCCAGCAGCGAAGGCGGTCGTCCGGGGTTAGAGCAGTTCTTC CASSEGGRPGLEQFF